The sequence of this TCR beta chain was determined in a study of T cell repertoires in cytomegalovirus infection. Study details: Public TCR beta signature analysis indicated the presence of both CMV infection and matching HLA type.

The CDR3 totals 15 residues. V dropped 8 bases and J dropped 1 base, with 17 bases sitting between them. Germline V gene lookup returns CDR1 SNHLY and CDR2 FYNNEI. TCRdb recomputed calls from the reads with MiXCR, one row per CDR3 protein. The sample includes 150,000 to 200,000 distinct CDR3 sequences, roughly 27% of them seen just once. The sequence derives from a human donor in good health (CMV status not recorded). Some clones in this sample may be carry-over from other donors' samples. V usage is TRBV2 and J usage is TRBJ1-1, with D perhaps TRBD1 (5 bases). Sequences were obtained from PBMCs. The CDR3 loop reads CASRVQTVSNTEAFF. CDR3 in DNA: TGTGCCAGCCGCGTCCAGACAGTCTCGAACACTGAAGCTTTCTTT.